Shown below are 30 T cell receptor beta chains from a single sample sequenced in a study of immune cell composition in non-small cell lung cancer. The protocol was immunoSEQ multiplex PCR, while the TCRdb copy is restricted to in-frame clones and leaves out a portion. Of several thousand clones listed, under 80% are singletons. Normal lung sampling was at least 3 cm from the tumour, as distant as possible. The specimen was non-adjacent lung tissue. The receptors come from a human donor with non-small cell lung cancer.

The V gene is TRBV5-1, the J gene TRBJ1-1, with TRBD1 matching over 9 bases. Germline CDR1 is SGHRS and CDR2 is YFSETQ. Trimming at V came to 0 bases and at J to 5 bases, leaving 2 bases not matched to a gene. The CDR3 runs 14 residues. The CDR3 nucleotides read TGCGCCAGCAGCTTGGGACAGGGGGAGACTGAAGCTTTCTTT. The encoded protein is CASSLGQGETEAFF. Full variable domain (missing parts from reference TRBV5-1 and TRBJ1-1): KAGVTQTPRYLIKTRGQQVTLSCSPISGHRSVSWYQQTPGQGLQFLFEYFSETQRNKGNFPGRFSGRQFSNSRSEMNVSTLELGDSALYLCASSLGQGETEAFFGQGTRLTVV.

A few counts support this clone. V is TRBV5-1 and J is TRBJ2-1; TRBD2 matches 16 bases. Germline V gene lookup returns CDR1 SGHRS and CDR2 YFSETQ. This CDR3 has 16 residues. V lost 3 bases and J lost 5; bases outside the gene matches: 2. CDR3 loop: CASSSGLAGGNNEQFF. In DNA, the CDR3 is TGCGCCAGCAGCTCGGGACTAGCGGGGGGGAACAATGAGCAGTTCTTC. Full variable domain (rest looked up from reference TRBV5-1 and TRBJ2-1): KAGVTQTPRYLIKTRGQQVTLSCSPISGHRSVSWYQQTPGQGLQFLFEYFSETQRNKGNFPGRFSGRQFSNSRSEMNVSTLELGDSALYLCASSSGLAGGNNEQFFGPGTRLTVL.

This clone is categorized as medium-sized. V and J are TRBV4-1 and TRBJ1-3; no firm D call. Deletions cut 1 base from V and 4 bases from J, with 11 bases between. This CDR3 comprises 15 residues. CDR1 MGHRA and CDR2 YSYEKL come from the germline V gene. The CDR3 region has the DNA TGCGCCAGCAGCCAAGGGCCTCCCTCAGGAAACACCATATATTTT. Its translation is CASSQGPPSGNTIYF.

CDR3 in DNA: TGTGCCAGCAGCTGGGGGGACAGGGGCGCTGAAGCTTTCTTT. Translating gives CASSWGDRGAEAFF. V and J are TRBV5-6 and TRBJ1-1, with 10 bases aligning to TRBD1. Germline-derived CDR1 and CDR2 are SGHDT and YYEEEE. J gave up 6 bases and V 3 bases, and 5 bases lay outside the gene matches. This CDR3 has 14 residues.

This clone has more than one count but fewer than ten. CDR3 DNA sequence: TGTGCCAGCAGTCCTCAAGGTAGCGGGGCGGAGACCCAGTACTTC. Translated, it gives CASSPQGSGAETQYF. The chain uses TRBV7-2 and TRBJ2-5, with 8 nucleotides matching TRBD2. J gave up 5 bases and V 6 bases, and 11 bases lay outside the gene matches. This CDR3 region has 15 residues. Germline V gene sequence: CDR1 SGHTA, CDR2 FQGNSA.

The rearrangement uses TRBV13 and TRBJ2-1, with TRBD2 identical over 9 bases. The CDR3 spans 15 residues. Trimming cost V 5 bases and J 2 bases; bases outside gene matches: 4. The germline V gene has CDR1 PRHDT and CDR2 FYEKMQ (reference sequence). The CDR3 region is CASSLSGGPYNEQFF. DNA of the CDR3: TGTGCCAGCAGCCTAAGCGGGGGGCCCTACAATGAGCAGTTCTTC.

The chain has TRBV5-1 and TRBJ2-7; no clear D. The V end lost 0 bases, the J end lost 2 bases, and 12 bases lay between the germline ends. The CDR3 runs to 15 residues. Germline values: CDR1 SGHRS, CDR2 YFSETQ. The CDR3: CASSLEPLPPYEQYF. CDR3 bases: TGCGCCAGCAGCTTGGAGCCGTTACCTCCCTACGAGCAGTACTTC.

This clone is judged medium-sized. The chain is built from TRBV4-1 and TRBJ2-6, with 8 bases lining up with TRBD1. This CDR3 is 14 amino acids long. J lost 15 bases, V lost 3 bases, and 10 bases had no gene match. From germline, CDR1 is MGHRA and CDR2 YSYEKL. The DNA for the CDR3 is TGCGCCAGCAGCCACCCCGGACAGGGCGGAACCCTGACTTTC. Protein product: CASSHPGQGGTLTF.

This clone was counted a few times. The chain joins TRBV27 to TRBJ1-1, with TRBD1 matching 7 bases. The CDR3 is made up of 14 amino acids. V gave up 6 bases and J gave up 2 bases; unmatched junction bases: 6. Germline CDR1 and CDR2: MNHEY and SMNVEV (reference sequence). The CDR3 bases are TGTGCCAGCAGGAAGGACAGGTACAACACTGAAGCTTTCTTT. Its protein is CASRKDRYNTEAFF.

V gene TRBV27 combines with J gene TRBJ2-1, with 9 bases matching TRBD1. Germline V gene data show CDR1 as MNHEY and CDR2 as SMNVEV (reference sequence). The J segment lost 6 bases and the V segment lost 3 bases, leaving 6 bases of the junction unmatched. The CDR3 is 15 amino acids. DNA for the CDR3: TGTGCCAGCAGTTTTCGGGACAGGGCTGTCAATGAGCAGTTCTTC. Amino acid sequence: CASSFRDRAVNEQFF.

The chain joins TRBV9 to TRBJ2-3; 8 bases match TRBD1. Losses at the gene ends were 0 bases for V and 7 bases for J; bases not matched to a gene: 4. Germline V CDR1 and CDR2: SGDLS, YYNGEE. This CDR3 region has 14 residues. CDR3 sequence reads: CASSVAGQGNTQYF. Here the CDR3 DNA reads TGTGCCAGCAGCGTAGCAGGACAGGGAAATACGCAGTATTTT.

This clone was seen once. The chain is built from TRBV10-3 and TRBJ2-3; TRBD2 aligns across 8 bases. CDR1 ENHRY and CDR2 SYGVKD come from the germline V gene. This CDR3 is 18 amino acids long. The V gene end was trimmed by 0 bases and the J gene end by 4 bases; junction bases not matched to a gene: 12. DNA for the CDR3: TGTGCCATCAGTGAGTCGATAAGGGCTAGCGGGCCGGCAGATACGCAGTATTTT. Translating gives CAISESIRASGPADTQYF.

V usage is TRBV10-3 and J usage is TRBJ1-3; no firm D call. The CDR3 has 14 amino acids. The germline V and J ends were trimmed by 3 bases and 0 bases, with 6 bases remaining between them. Germline lookup yields CDR1 ENHRY and CDR2 SYGVKD. For the CDR3, the DNA is TGTGCCATCAGTGACGGGTACTCTGGAAACACCATATATTTT. Protein sequence: CAISDGYSGNTIYF.

This sequence joins TRBV5-1 and TRBJ2-3; 15 bases are shared with TRBD2. The CDR3 has 20 residues. Trimming removed 4 bases from V and 0 bases from J; junction bases left unmatched: 12. Germline CDR1 and CDR2: SGHRS and YFSETQ. This CDR3 is CASSRRRGLAGGPSTDTQYF. CDR3 DNA sequence: TGCGCCAGCAGCCGGAGGAGGGGACTAGCGGGGGGTCCTAGCACAGATACGCAGTATTTT.

The CDR3 region has the DNA TGTGCCAGCAGTACCAAGGACGGGGTGGGATACGAGCAGTACTTC. Translated, it gives CASSTKDGVGYEQYF. The chain is built from TRBV6-5 and TRBJ2-5, with D possibly matching TRBD2 (5 bases). The better agreement between TRBJ2-7 and the DNA end casts doubt on the J call. CDR1 is MNHEY and CDR2 is SVGAGI in the germline V gene. The CDR3 extends over 15 amino acids.

A few counts support this clone. The chain combines TRBV10-3 with TRBJ2-3, with 9 bases aligning to TRBD2. Trimming at V came to 7 bases and at J to 2 bases, leaving 4 bases not matched to a gene. The CDR3 runs 14 residues. Germline-derived CDR1 and CDR2 are ENHRY and SYGVKD. CDR3 DNA sequence: TGTGCCATCACCCCTAGCGGGACCACAGATACGCAGTATTTT. Translated: CAITPSGTTDTQYF.

The V and J genes are TRBV14 and TRBJ1-2; 7 nucleotides align to TRBD1. The CDR3 contains 15 residues. Trimming took 4 bases from V and 4 from J; bases not matched to a gene: 9. In germline, CDR1 is SGHDN, CDR2 FVKESK. The CDR3 nucleotides are TGTGCCAGCAGCCGATTAGGGACAGCAATCTATGGCTACACCTTC. This codes for CASSRLGTAIYGYTF.

The chain uses TRBV29-1 and TRBJ2-7; weak D call: TRBD1 (7 bases). V was pared by 0 bases and J by 12 bases, with 18 bases between. The CDR3 length is 13 residues. CDR1 and CDR2 (germline): SQVTM, ANQGSEA. The CDR3 sequence: CSVEDNQGEVRYF. The DNA of the CDR3 is TGCAGCGTTGAAGATAACCAGGGGGAGGTTCGGTACTTC.

This clone was detected only once. The gene calls are TRBV11-2 and TRBJ1-1; no reliable D call. The V end was cut by 0 bases, the J end by 7 bases, with 12 bases between. Germline assignment: CDR1 SGHAT and CDR2 FQNNGV. There are 14 residues in the CDR3. The CDR3 DNA follows: TGTGCCAGCAGCTTAGAGCCCGGAAGACTTGAAGCTTTCTTT. It encodes CASSLEPGRLEAFF.

The chain carries TRBV7-9 and TRBJ2-1; D is unresolved. Germline CDR1 and CDR2: SEHNR and FQNEAQ (reference sequence). V lost 4 bases to trimming and J lost 5 bases, with 9 bases between them. The CDR3 length is 13 residues. The CDR3 sequence is CASSYDQDNEQFF. For the CDR3, the DNA is TGTGCCAGCAGCTACGATCAGGACAATGAGCAGTTCTTC.

The genes are TRBV27 and TRBJ2-7; 7 positions match TRBD1. CDR1 and CDR2 (germline): MNHEY, SMNVEV (reference sequence). V shed 5 bases, J shed 6 bases, and the junction held 10 bases outside the gene matches. CDR3 length: 14 residues. The chain's CDR3 is CASSPARGSGEQYF. The CDR3 DNA is TGTGCCAGCAGTCCCGCCAGGGGGTCAGGCGAGCAGTACTTC.

The V gene is TRBV5-6, the J gene TRBJ2-7, with D perhaps matching TRBD1 (7 bases). The germline gives CDR1 SGHDT, CDR2 YYEEEE. The CDR3 spans 15 residues. Between the trimmed V and J ends, which lost 3 bases and 4 bases, there was a span of 17 bases. The CDR3 nucleotides read TGTGCCAGCAGCTCAGTGAGGGCAGGGGGGTACGAGCAGTACTTC. This codes for CASSSVRAGGYEQYF.

This CDR3 reads CASSVQPTGGVSPLHF. In DNA, the CDR3 is TGTGCCAGCAGCGTCCAACCGACAGGGGGCGTTTCACCCCTCCACTTT. The chain employs TRBV9 and TRBJ1-6, with 10 bases that match TRBD1. The CDR3 is 16 amino acids. Germline values: CDR1 SGDLS, CDR2 YYNGEE. With 2 bases clipped from V and 9 bases from J, the junction kept 8 bases outside the gene matches.

This clone was counted a single time. This chain links TRBV5-1 with TRBJ1-2; D uncertain. Germline V gene data show CDR1 as SGHRS and CDR2 as YFSETQ. The CDR3 has 12 amino acids. The V end lost 7 bases, the J end lost 9 bases, and 16 bases lay between the germline ends. The CDR3 nucleotides read TGCGCCAGCCGTCTTAATGAGGATAGCTACACCTTC. Its protein is CASRLNEDSYTF.

The chain joins TRBV7-9 to TRBJ1-1; no definite D call. Trimming took 1 base from V and 8 from J, leaving 11 bases between them. This CDR3 contains 13 residues. Germline loops: CDR1 SEHNR, CDR2 FQNEAQ (reference sequence). The CDR3 DNA reads TGTGCCAGCAGCTTAGGGAGGGTATTAGAAGCTTTCTTT. Protein product: CASSLGRVLEAFF.

J is TRBJ2-5 and V is TRBV7-9; the D is unclear. The CDR3 consists of 13 residues. Trimming stripped 2 bases from V and 2 bases from J, with 6 bases between. Germline loops: CDR1 SEHNR, CDR2 FQNEAQ (reference sequence). CDR3 sequence reads: CASSLLYQETQYF. The CDR3 nucleotides are TGTGCCAGCAGCTTATTGTATCAAGAGACCCAGTACTTC.

The chain has TRBV9 and TRBJ2-1; 8 nucleotides agree with TRBD1. Germline V gene lookup returns CDR1 SGDLS and CDR2 YYNGEE. V lost 4 bases and J lost 8; bases outside the gene matches: 11. This CDR3 comprises 15 residues. Written as DNA, the CDR3 is TGTGCCAGCAGCCCTCGGACAGGGAGTATCGATGAGCAGTTCTTC. It specifies CASSPRTGSIDEQFF.

Turning to this clone: A junction end diverges from the germline sequence, so it may reflect a read error. This chain links TRBV5-4 with TRBJ1-1; D remains unclear. CDR1 SGHNT and CDR2 YYREEE come from the germline V gene (reference sequence). This CDR3 comprises 15 residues. CDR3 DNA: TGCGCCAGCAGCCAAGAGGCGATAGGAAGGTCTGAAGCTTTCTTT. Translated, it gives CASSQEAIGRSEAFF.

The V gene is TRBV7-2, the J gene TRBJ1-6; D is unresolved. Germline V gene data show CDR1 as SGHTA and CDR2 as FQGNSA. The CDR3 has 14 amino acids. The V gene lost 3 bases and the J gene lost 8 bases, with 11 bases spanning the gap. The CDR3 region has the DNA TGTGCCAGCAGCTTCAGAGGGAACGATTCACCCCTCCACTTT. Protein sequence: CASSFRGNDSPLHF.

The chain combines TRBV19 with TRBJ1-6; 7 bases match TRBD1. Per the germline V gene, CDR1 is LNHDA and CDR2 is SQIVND (reference sequence). J lost 7 bases, V lost 2 bases, and 14 bases had no gene match. The CDR3 loop spans 18 amino acids. This chain's CDR3 is CASSISPPSGTVNSPLHF. CDR3 DNA: TGTGCCAGTAGTATAAGCCCCCCCTCGGGGACAGTGAATTCACCCCTCCACTTT.